Here is one TCR beta chain with its context. Enrolled during active infection, Seattle patients were then followed longitudinally. Source study methods: Amplification with reference gene primers provided the estimates of nucleated cell counts. The data were produced by immunoSEQ multiplex PCR, yet TCRdb's version contains in-frame clones alone and is incomplete. The V and J calls and clone size were taken over from that table, and D and trimming were inferred from the DNA. This sample yields 200,000 to 300,000 clones, of which 85% to 95% are seen a single time; about 0.8% belongs to the top ten. These data come from a study of blood T cell repertoires in COVID-19. Study overall: Some COVID-19 samples were acute and others convalescent; all came from the United States, Italy and Spain. PBMCs, B-cell-depleted T cells, or T cells were the source of the cDNA or gDNA that made up the material.

In germline, CDR1 is MGHRA, CDR2 YSYEKL. This CDR3 is 15 amino acids long. V lost 0 bases and J lost 9, with 12 bases in between. This TCR was recovered from a man between 25 and 39 years old with COVID-19, enrolled during active disease. The sequenced sample consisted of peripheral blood. This chain uses TRBV4-1 with TRBJ1-6, with D unclear. The CDR3 spells CASSQEGALSSPLHF. The DNA for the CDR3 is TGCGCCAGCAGCCAAGAAGGAGCTCTGAGTTCACCCCTCCACTTT.